This T cell receptor beta chain stems from a study of technical replicates of blood from a few donors. TCRdb keeps only in-frame clones here, not all; method: immunoSEQ multiplex PCR. The profile shows about 59,000 clones, 80% to 95% of them singletons. The V gene end was trimmed by 6 bases and the J gene end by 7 bases; junction bases not matched to a gene: 12. This CDR3 is built from 15 residues. Germline V CDR1 and CDR2: SGHTA, FQGNSA. This sequence originates from a human donor in good health. Some clones in this sample may be carry-over from other donors' samples. The chain combines TRBV7-2 with TRBJ1-5; 7 bases match TRBD1. Input material: PBMCs. CDR3: CASSPRGAWGQPQHF. The CDR3, as DNA: TGTGCCAGCAGTCCCAGGGGGGCGTGGGGGCAGCCCCAGCATTTT.